The subject of this entry is one T cell receptor (beta chain). Its antigen is still unknown. The input lacks base qualities; no much larger clone sits a single base away. The sample comes from a study of blood T cell repertoires in COVID-19 (dated by TCRdb to 2019 to 2021). Context from the whole study: Recovered participants in ImmuneRACE Cohort 3 were defined by two consecutive negative NP/OP PCR tests, clearance by a healthcare professional, or resolution of symptoms. Samples from collaborators originated in the United States, Italy and Spain and spanned both the acute and convalescent phases of COVID-19. The material from the prospective study consisted of cDNA or gDNA derived from T cells, B-cell-depleted T cells, or PBMCs. Subjects who had been exposed to COVID-19, were actively infected with it, or had recovered from it provided the deeply sampled blood TCRbeta repertoires that made up the dataset. A freely available public database, intended as a resource for researchers studying the immune response to SARS-CoV-2, is where the repertoires were released. Samples came from the ongoing ImmuneRACE study (first 160 participants) plus 1,254 subjects from 6 global collaborators. A de-identified subject ID, COVID-19 status, age in years and sex were almost always included in the sample metadata. HLA class I and class II types, where available, came from metadata supplied by the sample provider rather than from assay-based typing.

In the prospective study, participants were roughly 18 to 100 years old, resided in 20 to 30 geographic areas of the United States, and were enrolled through a virtual design. In the prospective study, participants were assigned to cohorts based on the clinical history participants reported in a screening survey and a study questionnaire. In the prospective study, whole blood, serum and a nasopharyngeal or oropharyngeal swab were collected from each participant by mobile phlebotomists. Over a roughly 2-month period, participants in the prospective study had the option of providing additional blood draws and questionnaires. Before DNA extraction, prospective study blood samples were shipped either frozen or at room temperature. TCRbeta CDR3 regions were amplified from genomic DNA using the immunoSEQ Assay, a bias-controlled multiplex PCR. The paper's processing steps were these. Nucleated cell counts per sample were estimated from amplification of reference gene primers within the assay. To quantify the absolute abundance of each unique TCRbeta CDR3 rearrangement, sequence reads were collapsed and filtered. For each sample, productive Simpson clonality was calculated as the square root of Simpson's diversity index over productive rearrangements. The table comes from immuneACCESS by way of TCRdb, which keeps in-frame sequences with V and J called. Part of the clones is missing from these tables; in studies checked, under half for an unresolved V gene and the rest for unknown reasons. That table is the source of V, J and clone size, and D and trimming were worked out from the DNA. This sample comprises about 210,000 clones, roughly 84% of them detected only once. Of the sample, 7% to 8.5% is held by the ten largest clones.

What the work shows at the level of the full study, not this receptor alone: The quantity of clinical and demographic metadata differed by source and by participant and was supplied without curation.

Sequencing input: PBMCs or T cells enriched from blood (not recorded which). The receptor's source is a man in his thirties or forties in a cohort exposed to, infected with or recovered from COVID-19 (not recorded which).

CDR3 sequence: CASSSGTGVKEQYF. The DNA sequence follows: TGTGCCAGCAGTTCAGGGACAGGGGTCAAAGAGCAGTACTTC. This receptor chain uses TRBV28 and TRBJ2-7; 10 junctional bases match TRBD1. Its CDR3 holds 14 amino acids, cysteine through phenylalanine. Only the CDR3 DNA stays, 42 bases, in frame from base 1. The germline V gene specifies MDHEN as CDR1 and SYDVKM as CDR2. V trim: 4 bases; J trim: 7 bases; unmatched bases: 7.